The 9 T cell receptor beta chains below all came from one sample that was sequenced in a study of PD-1 blockade in classical Hodgkin lymphoma. All patients relapsed after autologous stem cell transplantation, and brentuximab vedotin exposure varied. Sequenced by immunoSEQ multiplex PCR; TCRdb stores in-frame clones only, minus some. The data show some 58,000 clones, 88% seen once. Sequencing used peripheral blood mononuclear cells (PBMCs), obtained before the second cycle of nivolumab. These receptors were collected from a human donor with classical Hodgkin lymphoma.

This clone was seen only a few times. The chain couples TRBV5-1 to TRBJ1-5; the D is unclear. Germline CDR1 SGHRS, CDR2 YFSETQ. The CDR3 has 15 residues. Trimming left V 2 bases short and J 2 bases short, with 11 bases between. CDR3 sequence (DNA): TGCGCCAGCAGCTTCGGCGGAGACCGCAATCAGCCCCAGCATTTT. Encoded protein: CASSFGGDRNQPQHF.

This chain joins TRBV14 and TRBJ2-5; unclear D gene. Trimming pared 3 bases from V and 5 bases from J, leaving 4 bases between. Germline V gene sequence: CDR1 SGHDN, CDR2 FVKESK. This CDR3 is 11 amino acids long. CDR3 DNA: TGTGCCAGCAGCCACGGGGAGACCCAGTACTTC. Protein product: CASSHGETQYF.

The chain links TRBV5-1 to TRBJ1-2; 12 bases are shared with TRBD1. The CDR3 is made up of 15 amino acids. The germline CDR1 and CDR2 sequences are SGHRS and YFSETQ. V gave up 3 bases and J gave up 10 bases; unmatched junction bases: 10. The CDR3 DNA sequence: TGCGCCAGCAGCTCGTCGGCCGGGACAGGGGGCCCCTACACCTTC. Amino acid sequence: CASSSSAGTGGPYTF.

V is TRBV25-1 and J is TRBJ2-5; 9 bases match TRBD1. The CDR3 is 14 residues long. After removal of 7 bases from V and 5 bases from J, the junction contained 8 bases not matched to a gene. Germline lookup yields CDR1 MGHDK and CDR2 SYGVNS. CDR3 in DNA: TGTGCCAGCACTAGGACAGGGGTCGTGGAGACCCAGTACTTC. It is translated as CASTRTGVVETQYF.

The chain links TRBV21-1 to TRBJ1-6; the listed D gene, TRBD1, was not tested against the DNA. TRBV21-1 is a pseudogene segment. The CDR3 loop spans 17 amino acids. This CDR3 reads CASSTTTLGQAFSPLHF. The CDR3 bases are TGTGCCAGCAGCACCACAACTCTGGGACAGGCTTTTTCACCCCTCCACTTT.

This chain uses TRBV5-1 with TRBJ2-1, with 15 bases that match TRBD2. The junction had 5 bases not matched to a gene; V was cut back by 0 bases and J by 7 bases. The CDR3 spans 17 residues. Germline-derived CDR1 and CDR2 are SGHRS and YFSETQ. The CDR3 sequence: CASSLGGTSGGRNEQFF. Written as DNA, the CDR3 is TGCGCCAGCAGCTTGGGAGGGACTAGCGGGGGGAGGAATGAGCAGTTCTTC.

The chain employs TRBV7-9 and TRBJ2-1, with 7 bases fitting TRBD1. V dropped 3 bases and J dropped 3; count of bases not matched to a gene: 5. Germline CDR1 and CDR2: SEHNR and FQNEAQ (reference sequence). CDR3 length: 15 amino acids. The CDR3 region is CASSFFGTDYNEQFF. CDR3 DNA sequence: TGTGCCAGCAGCTTTTTCGGGACAGACTACAATGAGCAGTTCTTC.

The chain joins TRBV19 to TRBJ1-2, with a weak D call TRBD1 (6 bases). Trimming took off 9 bases at V and 4 bases at J, with 15 bases between the two ends. CDR1 and CDR2 (germline): LNHDA, SQIVND (reference sequence). The CDR3 extends over 13 amino acids. The CDR3 here is CASRGGQGYGYTF. The CDR3 DNA is TGTGCCAGCCGGGGGGGGCAGGGCTATGGCTACACCTTC.

This chain uses TRBV19 with TRBJ1-2, with D maybe TRBD1 (5 bases). Trimming stripped 3 bases from V and 10 bases from J, with 21 bases between. The length of the CDR3 is 15 residues. CDR1 is LNHDA, CDR2 SQIVND, per germline (reference sequence). CDR3 sequence (DNA): TGTGCCAGTAGTATCGGGTTCTGGGGGGAATCGGTCTACACCTTC. Residues: CASSIGFWGESVYTF.